This TCR beta chain is drawn from a study of PD-1 blockade in mismatch repair-deficient tumors (dated by TCRdb to the late 2010s). The study in broad terms: Between September 2013 and 2016, the trial enrolled approximately 90 consecutive patients with approximately 12 types of mismatch repair-deficient cancer, all of whom had received prior treatment and were progressing. Tumor-associated T cell clones in the peripheral blood of patients responding to PD-1 blockade were tracked using deep sequencing of TCR CDR3 regions. What the study reported, not specific to this receptor: Clones residing in the tumor, which were often undetectable in blood before treatment, expanded quickly after pembrolizumab and then contracted, generally before radiologic responses.

Mismatch repair deficiency was established in every enrolled patient by polymerase chain reaction or immunohistochemistry. A few patients who responded to pembrolizumab therapy underwent TCR sequencing. The phase II trial prospectively tested pembrolizumab PD-1 blockade in advanced mismatch repair-deficient cancers regardless of tissue of origin. Peripheral blood T cell samples were gathered serially, both before PD-1 blockade started and at multiple time points afterward. Blood sampling times were expressed in weeks after the first pembrolizumab dose. Unmatched junction bases come to 11, with V trimmed by 10 bases and J by 8 bases. CDR1 PRHDT and CDR2 FYEKMQ are derived from the germline V gene (reference sequence). The CDR3 starts with the cysteine, ends with the phenylalanine, and has 13 residues. Of all the DNA, just the CDR3 is kept, 39 bases in frame from base 1. About this clone itself: Its antigen has not been determined. The record has no base qualities; no much larger clone is one base away.

Receptor libraries were prepared by the immunoSEQ multiplex PCR assay. TCRdb limited this immuneACCESS table to in-frame rearrangements with V and J called. A share of clones is missing; checked studies link under half to unresolved V genes, and the rest is unexplained. The sample table lists around 30,000 clones, more than 70% of them with a count of one. In total, the top ten clones hold 3% to 4% of the sample. The sequence was collected from an adult with mismatch repair-deficient cancer. The input for sequencing was PBMCs, taken roughly 6 weeks after starting pembrolizumab. The V and J segments used are TRBV13 and TRBJ2-1; 7 bases in the junction line up with TRBD2. The nucleotides are TGTGCCATACTGGGGGAGGGCCGCGATGAGCAGTTCTTC. Its protein reads: CAILGEGRDEQFF.